This TCR beta chain was documented in a study of OX40 agonist ivuxolimab in advanced cancers. Looked up from germline, CDR1 is SGHRS and CDR2 is YFSETQ. The ends were cut back, 0 bases at V and 2 bases at J, with 9 bases in the middle. The CDR3 consists of 15 residues. Assay used: immunoSEQ multiplex PCR; TCRdb lists only in-frame clones, some missing. Of 25,000 to 35,000 clones in the sample, 82% were seen once. The chain combines TRBV5-1 with TRBJ1-3; no clear D gene. The material sequenced was CD4+ or CD8+ T cells sorted from blood, taken in a trial of the OX40 agonist ivuxolimab. The sequence was collected from an adult with an advanced solid tumor such as melanoma, head and neck, liver or kidney cancer. The CDR3 is CASSLAGSAGNTIYF. The CDR3 DNA sequence: TGCGCCAGCAGCTTGGCGGGGAGCGCTGGAAACACCATATATTTT.